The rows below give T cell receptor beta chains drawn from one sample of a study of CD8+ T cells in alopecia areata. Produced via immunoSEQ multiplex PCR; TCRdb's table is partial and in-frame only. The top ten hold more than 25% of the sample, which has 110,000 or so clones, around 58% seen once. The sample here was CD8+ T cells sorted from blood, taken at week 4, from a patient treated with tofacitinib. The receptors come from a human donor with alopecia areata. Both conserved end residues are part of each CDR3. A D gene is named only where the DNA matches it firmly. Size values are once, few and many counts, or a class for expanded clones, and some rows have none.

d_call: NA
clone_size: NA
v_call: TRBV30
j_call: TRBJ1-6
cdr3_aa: CAWTGLSSYNSPLHF
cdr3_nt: TGTGCCTGGACAGGTCTCAGCTCCTATAATTCACCCCTCCACTTT

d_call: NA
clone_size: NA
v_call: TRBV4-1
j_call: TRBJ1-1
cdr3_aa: CASSQDLGETEAFF
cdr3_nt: TGCGCCAGCAGCCAAGACCTCGGGGAAACTGAAGCTTTCTTT

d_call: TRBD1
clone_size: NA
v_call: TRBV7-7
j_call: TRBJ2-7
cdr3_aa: CASSQGTETSYEQYF
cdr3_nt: TGTGCCAGCAGCCAAGGGACAGAGACCTCCTACGAGCAGTACTTC

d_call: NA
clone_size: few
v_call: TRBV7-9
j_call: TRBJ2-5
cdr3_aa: CASSLILQPQETQYF
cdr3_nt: TGTGCCAGCAGCTTAATCCTACAGCCCCAAGAGACCCAGTACTTC

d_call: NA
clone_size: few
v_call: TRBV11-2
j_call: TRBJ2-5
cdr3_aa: CASSLVGFQYF
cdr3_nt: TGTGCCAGCAGCTTAGTAGGATTCCAGTACTTC

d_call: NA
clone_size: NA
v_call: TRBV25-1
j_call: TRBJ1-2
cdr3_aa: CASRGRINYGYTF
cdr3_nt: TGTGCCAGCAGGGGGCGGATCAACTATGGCTACACCTTC

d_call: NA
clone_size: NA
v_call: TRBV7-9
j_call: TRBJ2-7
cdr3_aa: CASSLDTGYAYEQYF
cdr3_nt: TGTGCCAGCAGCTTGGACACCGGGTACGCCTACGAGCAGTACTTC

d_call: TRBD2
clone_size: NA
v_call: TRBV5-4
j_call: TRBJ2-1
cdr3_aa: CASSWDSSGYNEQFF
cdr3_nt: TGTGCCAGCAGCTGGGACTCTAGCGGCTACAATGAGCAGTTCTTC

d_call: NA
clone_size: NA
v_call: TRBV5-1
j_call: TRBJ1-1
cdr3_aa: CASSLVGHNTEAFF
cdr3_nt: TGCGCCAGCAGCTTGGTCGGACATAACACTGAAGCTTTCTTT

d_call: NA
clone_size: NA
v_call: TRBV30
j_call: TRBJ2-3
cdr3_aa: CASSNEGTDTQYF
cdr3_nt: TGTGCCTCTTCCAATGAGGGCACAGATACGCAGTATTTT

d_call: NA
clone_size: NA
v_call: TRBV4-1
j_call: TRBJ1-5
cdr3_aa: CASSTTEYSNQPQHF
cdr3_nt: TGCGCCAGCAGCACTACTGAGTATAGCAATCAGCCCCAGCATTTT

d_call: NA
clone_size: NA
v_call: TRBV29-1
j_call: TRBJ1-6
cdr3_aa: CSVRDGNSPLHF
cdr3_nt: TGCAGCGTTAGGGACGGGAATTCACCCCTCCACTTT

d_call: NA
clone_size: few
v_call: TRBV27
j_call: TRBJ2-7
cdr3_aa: CASSITASYEQYF
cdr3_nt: TGTGCCAGCAGTATTACAGCTTCCTACGAGCAGTACTTC

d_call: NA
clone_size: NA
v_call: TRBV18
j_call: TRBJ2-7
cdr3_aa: CASSPEGYEQYF
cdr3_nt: TGTGCCAGCTCACCAGAGGGATACGAGCAGTACTTC

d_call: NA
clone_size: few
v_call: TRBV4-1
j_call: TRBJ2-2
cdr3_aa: CASSPTAGRAGELFF
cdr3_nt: TGCGCCAGCAGCCCCACGGCGGGACGAGCCGGGGAGCTGTTTTTT

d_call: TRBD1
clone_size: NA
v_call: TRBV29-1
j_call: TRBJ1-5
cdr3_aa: CSVWTGRSNQPQHF
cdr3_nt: TGCAGCGTCTGGACAGGGCGTAGCAATCAGCCCCAGCATTTT

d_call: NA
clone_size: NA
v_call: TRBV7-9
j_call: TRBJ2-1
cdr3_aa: CASSMTGTTYNEQFF
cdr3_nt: TGTGCCAGCAGCATGACCGGGACGACGTACAATGAGCAGTTCTTC

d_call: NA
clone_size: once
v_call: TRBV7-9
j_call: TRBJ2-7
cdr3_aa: CASSYIEGLGEQYF
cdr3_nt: TGTGCCAGCAGCTATATTGAGGGGCTAGGCGAGCAGTACTTC

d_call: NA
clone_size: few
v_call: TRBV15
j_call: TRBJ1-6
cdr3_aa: CATSREARTDNNSPLHF
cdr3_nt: TGTGCCACCAGCAGAGAAGCCAGGACAGATAATAATTCACCCCTCCACTTT

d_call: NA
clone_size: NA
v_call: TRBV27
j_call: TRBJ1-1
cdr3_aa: CASSLSGGLNTEAFF
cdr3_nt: TGTGCCAGCAGTTTATCAGGGGGACTGAACACTGAAGCTTTCTTT

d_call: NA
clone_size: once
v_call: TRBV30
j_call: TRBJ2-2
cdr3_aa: CAWSRPLTGELFF
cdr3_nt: TGTGCCTGGAGTAGGCCGCTCACCGGGGAGCTGTTTTTT

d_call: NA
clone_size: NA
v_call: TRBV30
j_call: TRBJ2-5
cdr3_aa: CAWSEGAETQYF
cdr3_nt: TGTGCCTGGAGTGAAGGAGCAGAGACCCAGTACTTC

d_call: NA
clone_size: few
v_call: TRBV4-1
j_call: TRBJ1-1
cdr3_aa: CASSQGHGGNTEAFF
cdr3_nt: TGCGCCAGCAGCCAAGGACACGGTGGAAACACTGAAGCTTTCTTT

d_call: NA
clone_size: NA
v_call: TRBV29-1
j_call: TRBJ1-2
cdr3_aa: CSVEDAGDGYTF
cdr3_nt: TGCAGCGTTGAAGATGCGGGCGACGGCTACACCTTC

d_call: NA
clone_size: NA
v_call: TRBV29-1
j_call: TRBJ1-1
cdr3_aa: CSVVEGGDTEAFF
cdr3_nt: TGCAGCGTTGTCGAGGGGGGCGACACTGAAGCTTTCTTT

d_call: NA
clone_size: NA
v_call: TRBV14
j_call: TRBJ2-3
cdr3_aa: CASSQGETGGQDTQYF
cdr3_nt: TGTGCCAGCAGCCAAGGGGAGACGGGCGGTCAAGATACGCAGTATTTT

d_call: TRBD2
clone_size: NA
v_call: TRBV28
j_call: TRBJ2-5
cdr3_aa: CASSLGIERGPTLQETQYF
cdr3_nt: TGTGCCAGCAGTTTAGGAATCGAGCGGGGCCCCACTCTCCAAGAGACCCAGTACTTC

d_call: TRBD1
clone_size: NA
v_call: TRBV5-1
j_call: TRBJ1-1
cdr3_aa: CASSPTGDTEAFF
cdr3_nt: TGCGCCAGCAGCCCCACAGGGGACACTGAAGCTTTCTTT

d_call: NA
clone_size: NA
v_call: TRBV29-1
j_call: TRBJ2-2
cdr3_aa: CSVRTTNTGELFF
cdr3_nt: TGCAGCGTTCGCACAACGAACACCGGGGAGCTGTTTTTT

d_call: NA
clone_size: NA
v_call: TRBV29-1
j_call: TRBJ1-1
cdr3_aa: CSVDQLNTEAFF
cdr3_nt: TGCAGCGTTGATCAGTTGAACACTGAAGCTTTCTTT

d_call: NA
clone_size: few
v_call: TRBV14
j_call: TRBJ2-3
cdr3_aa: CASQDIYSTDTQYF
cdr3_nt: TGTGCCAGCCAGGACATCTATAGCACAGATACGCAGTATTTT

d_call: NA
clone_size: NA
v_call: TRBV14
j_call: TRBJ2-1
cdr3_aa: CASSPTGNEQFF
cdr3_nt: TGTGCCAGCAGCCCCACGGGGAATGAGCAGTTCTTC